The rows below give T cell receptor beta chains drawn from one sample of a study of cytomegalovirus exposure and HLA in healthy donors. Method: immunoSEQ multiplex PCR; TCRdb's copy keeps in-frame clones and lacks some. The table has 300,000 or so clones, 88% seen once. Sequenced sample: PBMCs. All receptors come from a man in his thirties or forties in good health and CMV-seronegative. Both conserved end residues are part of each CDR3. Each record gives: V gene, D gene, J gene, clone size, CDR3 DNA, CDR3 protein. The D gene is left open where the match is weak. Clone size is given for some rows only: seen once, a few or many times, or a class if the clone is expanded.

V: TRBV27
D: TRBD2
J: TRBJ2-1
size: NA
DNA: TGTGCCAGCAGTTTCCCCGGGGGGAGGGACAATGAGCAGTTCTTC
CDR3: CASSFPGGRDNEQFF

V: TRBV9
D: NA
J: TRBJ1-1
size: NA
DNA: TGTGCCAGCAGCGTAGATGCAGTGAACACTGAAGCTTTCTTT
CDR3: CASSVDAVNTEAFF

V: TRBV19
D: NA
J: TRBJ1-2
size: NA
DNA: TGTGCCAGTAGTATCGACTACACTGGACAGATCTATGGCTACACCTTC
CDR3: CASSIDYTGQIYGYTF

V: TRBV5-1
D: TRBD1
J: TRBJ1-1
size: NA
DNA: TGCGCCAGCAGCCGAGCCGGGACAGGGAGAACTGAAGCTTTCTTT
CDR3: CASSRAGTGRTEAFF

V: TRBV5-4
D: NA
J: TRBJ2-7
size: NA
DNA: TGTGCCAGCACTAACCGCACTAGTCGAACCTACGAGCAGTACTTC
CDR3: CASTNRTSRTYEQYF

V: TRBV7-2
D: NA
J: TRBJ2-7
size: NA
DNA: TGTGCCAGCAGCTTATATGGATCGGGACTCAGGGAGCAGTACTTC
CDR3: CASSLYGSGLREQYF

V: TRBV6-5
D: NA
J: TRBJ2-1
size: NA
DNA: TGTGCCAGCAGTTACGGCCCAGCCTACAATGAGCAGTTCTTC
CDR3: CASSYGPAYNEQFF

V: TRBV6-5
D: NA
J: TRBJ1-1
size: NA
DNA: TGTGCCAGCAGTTACCTCGGAGGGCTTGAAGCTTTCTTT
CDR3: CASSYLGGLEAFF

V: TRBV5-1
D: NA
J: TRBJ1-1
size: NA
DNA: TGCGCCAGCAGCTCCTGGACAGCGAACACTGAAGCTTTCTTT
CDR3: CASSSWTANTEAFF

V: TRBV10-3
D: TRBD1
J: TRBJ2-3
size: NA
DNA: TGTGCCATCAGTCCCGGGACAGGGGTTGGGGGAGATACGCAGTATTTT
CDR3: CAISPGTGVGGDTQYF

V: TRBV6-1
D: TRBD1
J: TRBJ1-2
size: NA
DNA: TGTGCCAGCAGTGCACCGCGACAGGGAAACTATGGCTACACCTTC
CDR3: CASSAPRQGNYGYTF

V: TRBV5-1
D: TRBD1
J: TRBJ1-2
size: many
DNA: TGCGCCAGCAGCTTGGAGGGACAGGGGAACTATGGCTACACCTTC
CDR3: CASSLEGQGNYGYTF

V: TRBV9
D: TRBD1
J: TRBJ1-3
size: NA
DNA: TGTGCCAGCAGCGTAGAGGTAGGGGGCGGAAACACCATATATTTT
CDR3: CASSVEVGGGNTIYF

V: TRBV29-1
D: NA
J: TRBJ2-4
size: NA
DNA: TGCAGCGTCGATAGGACTGGGGATGGAAACATTCAGTACTTC
CDR3: CSVDRTGDGNIQYF

V: TRBV10-2
D: NA
J: TRBJ2-1
size: NA
DNA: TGCGCCAGCTCCCCGATCTCTACAGTGAGGGTATACAATGAGCAGTTCTTC
CDR3: CASSPISTVRVYNEQFF

V: TRBV12-5
D: TRBD1
J: TRBJ2-3
size: NA
DNA: TGTGCTAGTGGTTGGGGACAGGGGTCGGATACGCAGTATTTT
CDR3: CASGWGQGSDTQYF

V: TRBV7-9
D: NA
J: TRBJ2-1
size: NA
DNA: TGTGCCAGCAGCCCCGGGGGGCTCCATGAGCAGTTCTTC
CDR3: CASSPGGLHEQFF

V: TRBV9
D: NA
J: TRBJ1-6
size: NA
DNA: TGTGCCAGCAGCTTGCGTACCTTCGGCTCCTATAATTCACCCCTCCACTTT
CDR3: CASSLRTFGSYNSPLHF

V: TRBV6-5
D: TRBD2
J: TRBJ2-7
size: NA
DNA: TGTGCCAGCAGTGGGGGACTAGCGGGGGACTACGAGCAGTACTTC
CDR3: CASSGGLAGDYEQYF

V: TRBV10-2
D: TRBD1
J: TRBJ2-1
size: NA
DNA: TGCGCCAGCAGTGAGGCCCACAGGGGGCTGGCGTACAATGAGCAGTTCTTC
CDR3: CASSEAHRGLAYNEQFF

V: TRBV4-2
D: NA
J: TRBJ1-2
size: NA
DNA: TGTGCCAGCAGCTATTCAGGTTCCGACGGCTACACCTTC
CDR3: CASSYSGSDGYTF

V: TRBV5-1
D: TRBD1
J: TRBJ2-7
size: once
DNA: TGCGCCAGCAGCTTCCGGGACAGGGCCCCCTACGAGCAGTACTTC
CDR3: CASSFRDRAPYEQYF

V: TRBV11-2
D: NA
J: TRBJ1-1
size: NA
DNA: TGTGCCAGCTCCCGAGGGACTGAAGCTTTCTTT
CDR3: CASSRGTEAFF

V: TRBV5-6
D: TRBD2
J: TRBJ2-5
size: NA
DNA: TGTGCCAGCAGCATGGTAGCGGGGTACCAAGAGACCCAGTACTTC
CDR3: CASSMVAGYQETQYF

V: TRBV11-2
D: TRBD1
J: TRBJ2-7
size: few
DNA: TGTGCCAGCAGCCGCGGGACAGGGGACCCCTACGAGCAGTACTTC
CDR3: CASSRGTGDPYEQYF

V: TRBV6-1
D: NA
J: TRBJ1-2
size: NA
DNA: TGTGCCAGCAGTGAAGCTAGGGGTTGGGTCTATGGCTACACCTTC
CDR3: CASSEARGWVYGYTF

V: TRBV19
D: TRBD2
J: TRBJ2-7
size: NA
DNA: TGTGCCAGTAGTAAAATGTACGGACTAGCGGGGATGTACGAGCAGTACTTC
CDR3: CASSKMYGLAGMYEQYF

V: TRBV7-9
D: TRBD1
J: TRBJ2-7
size: NA
DNA: TGTGCCAGCAGCCAGGGGGCTATGATGGGTTCTGGTTCCTACGAGCAGTACTTC
CDR3: CASSQGAMMGSGSYEQYF

V: TRBV12-5
D: NA
J: TRBJ2-2
size: NA
DNA: TGTGCTAGTGCCCAGAGAATTAGGGGGACCGGGGAGCTGTTTTTT
CDR3: CASAQRIRGTGELFF

V: TRBV19
D: NA
J: TRBJ1-3
size: NA
DNA: TGTGCCAGTAGTATAGCGGACACCATATATTTT
CDR3: CASSIADTIYF

V: TRBV7-9
D: TRBD2
J: TRBJ2-7
size: NA
DNA: TGTGCCAGCAGCTTAGCGCAGCGGGGCACCTACGAGCAGTACTTC
CDR3: CASSLAQRGTYEQYF